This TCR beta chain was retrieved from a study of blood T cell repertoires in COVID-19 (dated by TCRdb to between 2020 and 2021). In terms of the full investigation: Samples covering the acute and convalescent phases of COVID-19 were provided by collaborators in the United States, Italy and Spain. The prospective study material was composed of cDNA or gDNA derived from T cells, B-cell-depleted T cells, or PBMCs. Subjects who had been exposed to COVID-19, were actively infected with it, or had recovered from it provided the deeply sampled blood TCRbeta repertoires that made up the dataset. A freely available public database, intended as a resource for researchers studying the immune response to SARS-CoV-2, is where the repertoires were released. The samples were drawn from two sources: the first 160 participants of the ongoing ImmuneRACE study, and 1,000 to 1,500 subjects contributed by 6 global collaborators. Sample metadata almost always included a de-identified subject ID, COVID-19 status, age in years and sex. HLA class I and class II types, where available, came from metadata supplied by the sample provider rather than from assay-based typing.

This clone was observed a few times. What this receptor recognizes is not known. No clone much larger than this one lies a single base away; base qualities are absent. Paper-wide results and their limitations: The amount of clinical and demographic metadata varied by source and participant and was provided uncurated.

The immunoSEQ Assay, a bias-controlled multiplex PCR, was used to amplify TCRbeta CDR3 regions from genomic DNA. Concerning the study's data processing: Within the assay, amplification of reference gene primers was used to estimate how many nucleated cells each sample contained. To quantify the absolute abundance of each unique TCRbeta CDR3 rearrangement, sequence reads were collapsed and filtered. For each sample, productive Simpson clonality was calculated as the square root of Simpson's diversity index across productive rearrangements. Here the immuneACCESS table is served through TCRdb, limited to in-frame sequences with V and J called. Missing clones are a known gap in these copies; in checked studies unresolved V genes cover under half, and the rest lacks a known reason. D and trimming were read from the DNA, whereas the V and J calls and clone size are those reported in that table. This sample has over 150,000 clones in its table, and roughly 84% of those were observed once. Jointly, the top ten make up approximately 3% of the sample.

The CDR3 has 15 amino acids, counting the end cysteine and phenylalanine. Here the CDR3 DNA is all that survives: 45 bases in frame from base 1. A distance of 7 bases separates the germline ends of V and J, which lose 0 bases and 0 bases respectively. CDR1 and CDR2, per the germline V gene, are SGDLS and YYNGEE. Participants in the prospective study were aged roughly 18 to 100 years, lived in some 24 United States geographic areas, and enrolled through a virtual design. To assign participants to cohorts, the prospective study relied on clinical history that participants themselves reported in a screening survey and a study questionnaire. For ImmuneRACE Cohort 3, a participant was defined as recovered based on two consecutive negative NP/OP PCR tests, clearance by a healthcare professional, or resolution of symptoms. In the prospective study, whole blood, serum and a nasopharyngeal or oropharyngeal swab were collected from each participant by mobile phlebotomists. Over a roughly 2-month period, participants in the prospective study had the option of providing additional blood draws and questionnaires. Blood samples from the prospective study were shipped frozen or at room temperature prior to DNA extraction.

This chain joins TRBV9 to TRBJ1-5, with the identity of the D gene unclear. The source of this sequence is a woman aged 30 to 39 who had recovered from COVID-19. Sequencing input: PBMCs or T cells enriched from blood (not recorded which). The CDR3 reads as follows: CASSVGSNSNQPQHF. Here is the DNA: TGTGCCAGCAGCGTAGGCAGTAATAGCAATCAGCCCCAGCATTTT.